This TCR beta chain was found in a study of radiation and T cells in renal cell carcinoma. This CDR3 has 15 residues. Germline V gives CDR1 SNHLY, CDR2 FYNNEI. The germline V and J ends were trimmed by 3 bases and 5 bases, with 13 bases remaining between them. Some clones are missing from TCRdb's copy, which holds only in-frame ones; the method was immunoSEQ multiplex PCR. Altogether approximately 31,000 clones are present, around 85% being singletons, with the ten largest covering approximately 30%. Specified time point: blood 4 weeks post-SBRT, at nephrectomy. The treatment was: 15 Gy SBRT to primary tumor, nephrectomy 4 weeks later. Nephrectomy followed 15 Gy stereotactic body radiation by 4 weeks. After SBRT, blood was collected at 2 and 4 weeks, plus baseline. As for this clone: The target antigen is unknown.

Study-wide findings and caveats: Baseline intratumoral clonotype presence is unknown without pretreatment biopsies. From baseline, blood top tumor clonotypes peaked at 2 weeks post-radiation.

The genes are TRBV2 and TRBJ2-2; D gene unclear. The sequence was obtained from a man in his 60s with renal cell carcinoma. Source: blood, taken from a patient whose treatment included radiotherapy and nephrectomy. The CDR3 loop is CASSELSVSTGELFF. The CDR3 DNA is TGTGCCAGCAGTGAGCTTTCGGTGTCTACCGGGGAGCTGTTTTTT.